This T cell receptor beta chain derives from a study of beta chain features in type 1 diabetes. General study points: TCRB CDR3 length was moderately but significantly reduced in all four CD4+ subsets of Type 1 diabetes patients.

Investigators reverse transcribed all isolated RNA, so they sequenced expressed TCRB transcripts. Sequencing used immunoSEQ multiplex PCR; TCRdb keeps in-frame clones, though not all of them. The table includes around 240,000 clones, 15% to 20% detected once. Of note for this clone: As yet, its antigen is unknown.

Germline V lookup: CDR1 SSHAT, CDR2 FNYEAQ (reference sequence). The V gene lost 5 bases and the J gene lost 8 bases, with 12 bases spanning the gap. The CDR3 spans 12 residues. Sequenced material: naive CD4+ T cells from blood. The sequence derives from a man aged 25 to 45 with type 1 diabetes. The rearrangement links TRBV7-7 to TRBJ2-5; possibly TRBD1 for D (5 bases). For the CDR3, the DNA is TGTGCCAGCAGCACCCAAGACAGTACCCAGTACTTC. Translation: CASSTQDSTQYF. The full variable domain, completed using reference TRBV7-7 and TRBJ2-5, is GAGVSQSPRYKVTKRGQDVTLRCDPISSHATLYWYQQALGQGPEFLTYFNYEAQPDKSGLPSDRFSAERPEGSISTLTIQRTEQRDSAMYRCASSTQDSTQYFGPGTRLLVL.